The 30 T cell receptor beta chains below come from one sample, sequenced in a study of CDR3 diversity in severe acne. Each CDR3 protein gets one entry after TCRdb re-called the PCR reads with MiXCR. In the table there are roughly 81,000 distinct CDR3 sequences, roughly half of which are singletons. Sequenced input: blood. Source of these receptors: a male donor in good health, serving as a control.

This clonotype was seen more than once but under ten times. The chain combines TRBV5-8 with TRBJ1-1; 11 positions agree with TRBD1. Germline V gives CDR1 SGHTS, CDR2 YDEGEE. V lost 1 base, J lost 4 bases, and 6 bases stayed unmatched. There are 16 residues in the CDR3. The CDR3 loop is CASSLKSGQGATEAFF. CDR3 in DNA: TGTGCCAGCAGCTTGAAAAGCGGACAGGGGGCCACTGAAGCTTTCTTT.

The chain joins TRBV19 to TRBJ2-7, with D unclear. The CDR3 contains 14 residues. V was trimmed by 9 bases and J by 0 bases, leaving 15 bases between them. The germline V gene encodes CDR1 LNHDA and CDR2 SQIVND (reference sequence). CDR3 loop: CASSRTPTSYEQYF. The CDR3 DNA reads TGTGCCAGCAGCCGAACCCCAACCTCCTACGAGCAGTACTTC.

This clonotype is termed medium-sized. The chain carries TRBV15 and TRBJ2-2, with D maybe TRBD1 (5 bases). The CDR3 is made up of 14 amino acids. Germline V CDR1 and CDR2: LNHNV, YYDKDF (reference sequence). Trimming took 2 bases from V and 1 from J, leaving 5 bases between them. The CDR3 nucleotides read TGTGCCACCAGCAGACAGGGGAACACCGGGGAGCTGTTTTTT. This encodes CATSRQGNTGELFF.

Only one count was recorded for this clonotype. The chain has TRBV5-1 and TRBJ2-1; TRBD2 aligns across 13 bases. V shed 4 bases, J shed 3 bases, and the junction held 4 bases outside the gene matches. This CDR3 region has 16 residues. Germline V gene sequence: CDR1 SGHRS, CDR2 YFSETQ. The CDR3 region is CASSPGLAGDYNEQFF. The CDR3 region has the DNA TGCGCCAGCAGCCCCGGACTAGCGGGAGACTACAATGAGCAGTTCTTC. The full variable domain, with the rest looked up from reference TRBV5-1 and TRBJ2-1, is KAGVTQTPRYLIKTRGQQVTLSCSPISGHRSVSWYQQTPGQGLQFLFEYFSETQRNKGNFPGRFSGRQFSNSRSEMNVSTLELGDSALYLCASSPGLAGDYNEQFFGPGTRLTVL.

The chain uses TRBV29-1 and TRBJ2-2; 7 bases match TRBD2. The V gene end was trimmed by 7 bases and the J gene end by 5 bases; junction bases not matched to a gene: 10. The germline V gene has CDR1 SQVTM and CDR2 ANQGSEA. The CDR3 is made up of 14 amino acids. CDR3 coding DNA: TGCAGCGCCGCCCTTCTGGGGGGGACCGGGGAGCTGTTTTTT. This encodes CSAALLGGTGELFF.

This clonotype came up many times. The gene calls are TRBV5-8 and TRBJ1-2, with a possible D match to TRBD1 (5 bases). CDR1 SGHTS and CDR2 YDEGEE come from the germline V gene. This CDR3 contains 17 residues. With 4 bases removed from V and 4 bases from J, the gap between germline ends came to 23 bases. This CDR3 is CASSSHRDGRSSYGYTF. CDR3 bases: TGTGCCAGCAGCAGCCACCGGGACGGACGATCCTCCTATGGCTACACCTTC.

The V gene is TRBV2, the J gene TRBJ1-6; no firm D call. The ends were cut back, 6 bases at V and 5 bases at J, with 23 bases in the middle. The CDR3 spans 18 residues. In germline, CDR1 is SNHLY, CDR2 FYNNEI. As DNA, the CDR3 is TGTGCCAGCAGCCCCTCCTTGGGAGTTCCCGGGGATAATTCACCCCTCCACTTT. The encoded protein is CASSPSLGVPGDNSPLHF.

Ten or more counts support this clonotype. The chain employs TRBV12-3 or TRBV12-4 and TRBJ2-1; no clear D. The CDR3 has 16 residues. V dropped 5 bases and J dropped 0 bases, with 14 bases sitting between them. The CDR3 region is CASSPNFKSSYNEQFF. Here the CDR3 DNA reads TGTGCCAGCAGTCCGAACTTCAAGAGCTCCTACAATGAGCAGTTCTTC.

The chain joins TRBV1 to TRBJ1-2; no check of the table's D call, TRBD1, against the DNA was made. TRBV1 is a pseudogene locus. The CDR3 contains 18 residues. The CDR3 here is CSQQYSTSTNRGGYGYTF. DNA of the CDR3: TGCTCCCAGCAGTACTCGACTTCGACAAACAGGGGTGGCTATGGCTACACCTTC.

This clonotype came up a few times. The CDR3 DNA follows: TGTGCCAGCAGCCCTAGCGGGACGGGTCTCTATCAGCCCCAGCATTTT. This translates into CASSPSGTGLYQPQHF. This chain joins TRBV7-8 and TRBJ1-5; D might be TRBD1 (5 bases). The CDR3 is made up of 16 amino acids. The V gene's germline CDR1 is SGHVS and CDR2 FQNEAQ. The V end lost 5 bases, the J end lost 5 bases, and 19 bases lay between the germline ends. Based on the CDR3 plus reference TRBV7-8 and TRBJ1-5, the full variable domain is GAGVSQSPRYKVAKRGQDVALRCDPISGHVSLFWYQQALGQGPEFLTYFQNEAQLDKSGLPSDRFFAERPEGSVSTLKIQRTQQEDSAVYLCASSPSGTGLYQPQHFGDGTRLSIL.

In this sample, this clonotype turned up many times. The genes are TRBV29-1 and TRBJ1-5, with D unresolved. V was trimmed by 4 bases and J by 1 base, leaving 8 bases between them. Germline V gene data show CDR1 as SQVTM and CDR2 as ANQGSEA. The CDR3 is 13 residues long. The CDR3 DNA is TGCAGCGTTGGATTGGGAAGCAATCAGCCCCAGCATTTT. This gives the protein CSVGLGSNQPQHF. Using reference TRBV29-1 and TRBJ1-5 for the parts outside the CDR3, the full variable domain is SAVISQKPSRDICQRGTSLTIQCQVDSQVTMMFWYRQQPGQSLTLIATANQGSEATYESGFVIDKFPISRPNLTFSTLTVSNMSPEDSSIYLCSVGLGSNQPQHFGDGTRLSIL.

CDR3 amino acids: CASSWTGRDYGYTF. The CDR3 bases are TGTGCCAGCAGTTGGACAGGTCGAGACTATGGCTACACCTTC. The chain employs TRBV27 and TRBJ1-2, with 7 bases that match TRBD1. The CDR3 has 14 residues. Germline V lookup: CDR1 MNHEY, CDR2 SMNVEV (reference sequence). J lost 3 bases, V lost 4 bases, and 5 bases had no gene match.

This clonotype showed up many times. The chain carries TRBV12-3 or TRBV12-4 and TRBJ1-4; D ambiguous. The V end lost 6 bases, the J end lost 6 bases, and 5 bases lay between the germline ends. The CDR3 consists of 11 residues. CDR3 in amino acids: CASSPDEKLFF. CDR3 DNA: TGTGCCAGCAGCCCGGATGAAAAACTGTTTTTT.

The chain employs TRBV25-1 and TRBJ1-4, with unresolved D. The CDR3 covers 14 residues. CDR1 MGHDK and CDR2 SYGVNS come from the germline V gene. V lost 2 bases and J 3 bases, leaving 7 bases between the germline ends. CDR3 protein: CASSETGANEKLFF. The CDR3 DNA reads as TGTGCCAGCAGTGAAACTGGAGCTAATGAAAAACTGTTTTTT.

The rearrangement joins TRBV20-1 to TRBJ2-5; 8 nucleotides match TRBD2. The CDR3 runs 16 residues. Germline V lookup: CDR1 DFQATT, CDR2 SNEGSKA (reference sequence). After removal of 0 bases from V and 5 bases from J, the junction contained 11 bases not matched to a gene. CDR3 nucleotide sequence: TGCAGTGCTAGAGATCTTTCGGGGGGGACGGGTGAGACCCAGTACTTC. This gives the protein CSARDLSGGTGETQYF.

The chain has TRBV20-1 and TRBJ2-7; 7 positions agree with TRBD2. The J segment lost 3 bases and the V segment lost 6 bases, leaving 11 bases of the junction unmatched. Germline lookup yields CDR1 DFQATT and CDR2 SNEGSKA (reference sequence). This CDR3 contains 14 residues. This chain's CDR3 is CSAHSGTGGYEQYF. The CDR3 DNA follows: TGCAGTGCCCATTCCGGGACGGGGGGCTACGAGCAGTACTTC.

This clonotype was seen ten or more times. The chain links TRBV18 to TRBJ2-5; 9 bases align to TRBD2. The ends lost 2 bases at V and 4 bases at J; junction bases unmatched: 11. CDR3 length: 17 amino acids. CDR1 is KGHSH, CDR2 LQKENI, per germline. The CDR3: CASSPTASGRSVETQYF. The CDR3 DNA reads TGTGCCAGCTCACCAACGGCAAGCGGGAGGAGCGTAGAGACCCAGTACTTC. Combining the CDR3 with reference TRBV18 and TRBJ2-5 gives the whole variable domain NAGVMQNPRHLVRRRGQEARLRCSPMKGHSHVYWYRQLPEEGLKFMVYLQKENIIDESGMPKERFSAEFPKEGPSILRIQQVVRGDSAAYFCASSPTASGRSVETQYFGPGTRLLVL.

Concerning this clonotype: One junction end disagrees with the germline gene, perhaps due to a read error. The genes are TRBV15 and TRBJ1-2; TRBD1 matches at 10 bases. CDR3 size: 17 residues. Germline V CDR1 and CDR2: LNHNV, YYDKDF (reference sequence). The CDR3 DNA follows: TGTGCCACCAACAGATTGGAGACAGGGGGCAGGGACTATGGCTACACCTTC. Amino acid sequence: CATNRLETGGRDYGYTF. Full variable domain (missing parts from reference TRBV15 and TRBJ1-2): DAMVIQNPRYQVTQFGKPVTLSCSQTLNHNVMYWYQQKSSQAPKLLFHYYDKDFNNEADTPDNFQSRRPNTSFCFLDIRSPGLGDTAMYLCATNRLETGGRDYGYTFGSGTRLTVV.

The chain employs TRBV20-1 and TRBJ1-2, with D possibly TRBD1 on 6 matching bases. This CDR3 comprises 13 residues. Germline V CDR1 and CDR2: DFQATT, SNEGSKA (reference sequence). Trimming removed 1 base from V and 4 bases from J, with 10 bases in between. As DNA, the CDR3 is TGCAGTGCTAGAGTCGGGACAAGCTATGGCTACACCTTC. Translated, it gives CSARVGTSYGYTF.

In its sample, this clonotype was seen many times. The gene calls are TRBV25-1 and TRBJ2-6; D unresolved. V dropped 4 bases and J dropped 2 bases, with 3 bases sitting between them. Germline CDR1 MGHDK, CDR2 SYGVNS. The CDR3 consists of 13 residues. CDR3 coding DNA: TGTGCCAGCAGTGCGGCTGGGGCCAACGTCCTGACTTTC. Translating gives CASSAAGANVLTF. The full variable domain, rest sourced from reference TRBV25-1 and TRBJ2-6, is EADIYQTPRYLVIGTGKKITLECSQTMGHDKMYWYQQDPGMELHLIHYSYGVNSTEKGDLSSESTVSRIRTEHFPLTLESARPSHTSQYLCASSAAGANVLTFGAGSRLTVL.

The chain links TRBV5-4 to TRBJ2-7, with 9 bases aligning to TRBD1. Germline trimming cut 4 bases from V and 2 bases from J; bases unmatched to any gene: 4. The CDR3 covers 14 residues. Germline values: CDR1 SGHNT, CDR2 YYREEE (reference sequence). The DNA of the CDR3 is TGTGCCAGCAGCAGCGGGACAGGGACCTACGAGCAGTACTTC. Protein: CASSSGTGTYEQYF.

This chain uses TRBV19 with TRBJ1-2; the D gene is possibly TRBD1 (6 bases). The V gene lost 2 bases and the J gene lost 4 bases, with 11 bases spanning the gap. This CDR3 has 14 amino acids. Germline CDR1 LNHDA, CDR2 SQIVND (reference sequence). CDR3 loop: CASSIPGELYGYTF. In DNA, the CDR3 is TGTGCCAGTAGTATACCAGGGGAGCTCTATGGCTACACCTTC.

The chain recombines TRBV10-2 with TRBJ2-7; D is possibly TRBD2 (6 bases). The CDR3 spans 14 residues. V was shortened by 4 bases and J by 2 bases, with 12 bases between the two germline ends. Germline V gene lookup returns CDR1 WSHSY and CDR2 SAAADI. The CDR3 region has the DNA TGCGCCAGCAGTGGGAGTAGCGGAACCTACGAGCAGTACTTC. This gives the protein CASSGSSGTYEQYF.

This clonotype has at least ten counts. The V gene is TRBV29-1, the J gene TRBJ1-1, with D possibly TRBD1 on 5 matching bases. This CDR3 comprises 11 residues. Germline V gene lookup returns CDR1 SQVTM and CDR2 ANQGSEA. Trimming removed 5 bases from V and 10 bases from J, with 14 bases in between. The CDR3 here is CSVIRGESAFF. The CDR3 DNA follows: TGCAGCGTTATTAGAGGGGAGTCAGCTTTCTTT. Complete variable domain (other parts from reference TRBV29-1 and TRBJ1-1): SAVISQKPSRDICQRGTSLTIQCQVDSQVTMMFWYRQQPGQSLTLIATANQGSEATYESGFVIDKFPISRPNLTFSTLTVSNMSPEDSSIYLCSVIRGESAFFGQGTRLTVV.

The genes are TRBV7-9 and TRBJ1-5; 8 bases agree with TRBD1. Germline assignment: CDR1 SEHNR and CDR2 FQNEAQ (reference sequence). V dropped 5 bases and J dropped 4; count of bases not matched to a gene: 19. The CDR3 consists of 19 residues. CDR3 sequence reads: CASSLKTGATLVGNQPQHF. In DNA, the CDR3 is TGTGCCAGCAGCCTAAAGACAGGGGCGACCCTGGTTGGGAATCAGCCCCAGCATTTT. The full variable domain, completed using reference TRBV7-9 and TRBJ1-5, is DTGVSQNPRHKITKRGQNVTFRCDPISEHNRLYWYRQTLGQGPEFLTYFQNEAQLEKSRLLSDRFSAERPKGSFSTLEIQRTEQGDSAMYLCASSLKTGATLVGNQPQHFGDGTRLSIL.

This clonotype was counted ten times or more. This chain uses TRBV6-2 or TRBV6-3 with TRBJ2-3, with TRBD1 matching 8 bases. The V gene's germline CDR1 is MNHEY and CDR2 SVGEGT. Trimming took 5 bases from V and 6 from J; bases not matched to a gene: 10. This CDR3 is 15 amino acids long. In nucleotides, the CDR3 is TGTGCCAGCAGTGAGGGGGCAGGGGGCCCTGATACGCAGTATTTT. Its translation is CASSEGAGGPDTQYF.

As DNA, the CDR3 is TGCAGTGCTAATACAGGGGGCAATCAGCCCCAGCATTTT. This gives the protein CSANTGGNQPQHF. The rearrangement links TRBV20-1 to TRBJ1-5; TRBD1 aligns across 7 bases. The V segment lost 4 bases and the J segment 2 bases; nucleotides outside the gene matches: 2. CDR3 length equals 13 residues. The germline CDR1 and CDR2 sequences are DFQATT and SNEGSKA (reference sequence).

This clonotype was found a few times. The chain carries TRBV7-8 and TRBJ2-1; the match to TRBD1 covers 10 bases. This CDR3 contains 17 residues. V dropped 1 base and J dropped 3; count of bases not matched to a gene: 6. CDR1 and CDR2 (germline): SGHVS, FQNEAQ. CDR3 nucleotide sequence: TGTGCCAGCAGCTTAGTAACCGGGACAGGGGACTACAATGAGCAGTTCTTC. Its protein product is CASSLVTGTGDYNEQFF. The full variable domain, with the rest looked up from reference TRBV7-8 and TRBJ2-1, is GAGVSQSPRYKVAKRGQDVALRCDPISGHVSLFWYQQALGQGPEFLTYFQNEAQLDKSGLPSDRFFAERPEGSVSTLKIQRTQQEDSAVYLCASSLVTGTGDYNEQFFGPGTRLTVL.

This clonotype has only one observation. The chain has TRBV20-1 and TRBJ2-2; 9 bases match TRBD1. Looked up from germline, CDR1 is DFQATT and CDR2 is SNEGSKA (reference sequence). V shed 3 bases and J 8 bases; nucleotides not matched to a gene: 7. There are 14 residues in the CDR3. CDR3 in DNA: TGCAGTGCTAGTAAACAGGGGGCTTCAGGGGAGCTGTTTTTT. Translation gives CSASKQGASGELFF.

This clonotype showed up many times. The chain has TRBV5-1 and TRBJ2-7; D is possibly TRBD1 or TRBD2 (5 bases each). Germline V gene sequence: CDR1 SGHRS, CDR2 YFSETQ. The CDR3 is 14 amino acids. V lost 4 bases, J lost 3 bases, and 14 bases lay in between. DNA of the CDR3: TGCGCCAGCAGCATAGACATGAGGGGCTACGAGCAGTACTTC. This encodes CASSIDMRGYEQYF.